What follows are 21 T cell receptor beta chains derived from one specimen sequenced in a study of T cell responses to AZD1222 COVID-19 vaccine. Method: immunoSEQ multiplex PCR; TCRdb's copy keeps in-frame clones and lacks some. Among roughly 95,000 clones listed, around 90% were seen once. Sequenced material: peripheral blood, taken 28 days after the second AZD1222 dose. Receptor source: an adult who received the AZD1222 COVID-19 vaccine.

This chain uses TRBV20-1 with TRBJ1-1; D is unresolved. Germline lookup yields CDR1 DFQATT and CDR2 SNEGSKA (reference sequence). V lost 4 bases to trimming and J lost 1 base, with 4 bases between them. The CDR3 runs to 11 residues. The CDR3 reads CSAKGNTEAFF. CDR3 nucleotide sequence: TGCAGTGCTAAGGGGAACACTGAAGCTTTCTTT.

The rearrangement links TRBV29-1 to TRBJ2-1; D is unresolved. Germline lookup yields CDR1 SQVTM and CDR2 ANQGSEA. Trimming removed 2 bases at V and 4 bases at J, with 12 bases between. The CDR3 totals 14 residues. CDR3 sequence: CSVERAGAYNEQFF. CDR3 DNA: TGCAGCGTTGAACGGGCAGGTGCTTACAATGAGCAGTTCTTC.

This chain joins TRBV6-2 or TRBV6-3 and TRBJ2-5; D unresolved. Germline values: CDR1 MNHEY, CDR2 SVGEGT. Between the trimmed V and J ends, which lost 0 bases and 2 bases, there was a span of 7 bases. The CDR3 loop spans 14 amino acids. CDR3 region: CASSYSHRQETQYF. DNA of the CDR3: TGTGCCAGCAGTTACTCGCACAGACAAGAGACCCAGTACTTC.

The genes are TRBV5-1 and TRBJ1-2; the D gene is possibly TRBD1 (5 bases). V was trimmed by 0 bases and J by 4 bases, leaving 13 bases between them. In germline, CDR1 is SGHRS, CDR2 YFSETQ. This CDR3 has 15 amino acids. CDR3 bases: TGCGCCAGCAGCTTGGACTCGACAGTAGGCTATGGCTACACCTTC. This sequence encodes CASSLDSTVGYGYTF.

This chain joins TRBV7-2 and TRBJ2-7; D gene uncertain. Germline V gene lookup returns CDR1 SGHTA and CDR2 FQGNSA. V lost 6 bases and J 1 base, leaving 10 bases between the germline ends. The CDR3 length is 13 residues. CDR3: CASRAPGSYEQYF. The DNA for the CDR3 is TGTGCCAGCAGAGCCCCTGGGTCCTACGAGCAGTACTTC.

The chain links TRBV7-8 to TRBJ1-5, with D perhaps matching TRBD1 (5 bases). Trimming cost V 2 bases and J 9 bases, with 17 bases left between them. The germline CDR1 and CDR2 sequences are SGHVS and FQNEAQ. This CDR3 has 15 residues. CDR3 DNA sequence: TGTGCCAGCAGCTTAAGATCGGGGGGGTCGGGGCCCCAGCATTTT. Its protein is CASSLRSGGSGPQHF.

The V and J genes are TRBV19 and TRBJ2-7; 11 bases line up with TRBD1. J was trimmed by 4 bases and V by 2 bases; bases with no gene match: 7. The V gene's germline CDR1 is LNHDA and CDR2 SQIVND (reference sequence). This CDR3 is 16 amino acids long. CDR3 residues: CASSIKVRDRGYEQYF. In DNA, the CDR3 is TGTGCCAGTAGTATAAAGGTTCGGGACAGGGGGTACGAGCAGTACTTC.

This rearrangement joins TRBV6-6 to TRBJ2-2; weak D call: TRBD2 (5 bases). V was pared by 0 bases and J by 3 bases, with 5 bases between. The germline V gene encodes CDR1 MNHNY and CDR2 SVGAGI (reference sequence). The CDR3 contains 14 residues. The CDR3 DNA reads TGTGCCAGCAGTTACTCGCGGGACACCGGGGAGCTGTTTTTT. As protein: CASSYSRDTGELFF.

DNA of the CDR3: TGCGCCAGCAGCCAAGACCCCTTCCTTGCAACTAATGAAAAACTGTTTTTT. Amino acid sequence: CASSQDPFLATNEKLFF. The chain joins TRBV4-1 to TRBJ1-4, with D uncertain. The CDR3 spans 17 residues. The V gene's germline CDR1 is MGHRA and CDR2 YSYEKL. Deletions cut 0 bases from V and 0 bases from J, with 11 bases between.

The rearrangement uses TRBV6-5 and TRBJ1-2; D call uncertain. Trimming took 4 bases from V and 4 from J, leaving 10 bases between them. Germline V CDR1 and CDR2: MNHEY, SVGAGI. There are 13 residues in the CDR3. The CDR3 nucleotides read TGTGCCAGCAGTTCCCCGGCGACCTATGGCTACACCTTC. Its translation is CASSSPATYGYTF.

The genes are TRBV7-2 and TRBJ1-4; D uncertain. Trimming shortened V by 4 bases and J by 3 bases, and 6 bases separated the two germline ends. This CDR3 has 13 residues. CDR1 is SGHTA and CDR2 is FQGNSA in the germline V gene. The CDR3 sequence: CASSSRANEKLFF. CDR3 DNA: TGTGCCAGCAGCTCCCGGGCTAATGAAAAACTGTTTTTT. Complete variable domain (other parts from reference TRBV7-2 and TRBJ1-4): GAGVSQSPSNKVTEKGKDVELRCDPISGHTALYWYRQSLGQGLEFLIYFQGNSAPDKSGLPSDRFSAERTGGSVSTLTIQRTQQEDSAVYLCASSSRANEKLFFGSGTQLSVL.

The chain recombines TRBV2 with TRBJ1-2; TRBD1 might be the D (5 bases). This CDR3 has 12 residues. The germline V and J ends were trimmed by 7 bases and 3 bases, with 9 bases remaining between them. CDR1 is SNHLY and CDR2 is FYNNEI in the germline V gene. Written as DNA, the CDR3 is TGTGCCAGCAAGGGAGGGGACTATGGCTACACCTTC. This sequence encodes CASKGGDYGYTF.

This clone was observed a single time. The CDR3 loop reads CASSSGTGNSPLHF. In DNA form, the CDR3 reads TGTGCCAGCAGCTCAGGGACAGGCAATTCACCCCTCCACTTT. The chain is built from TRBV7-2 and TRBJ1-6; 8 bases are a match to TRBD1. Germline lookup yields CDR1 SGHTA and CDR2 FQGNSA. V was pared by 4 bases and J by 7 bases, with 3 bases of the junction left unmatched. This CDR3 contains 14 residues. The full variable domain, rest sourced from reference TRBV7-2 and TRBJ1-6, is GAGVSQSPSNKVTEKGKDVELRCDPISGHTALYWYRQSLGQGLEFLIYFQGNSAPDKSGLPSDRFSAERTGGSVSTLTIQRTQQEDSAVYLCASSSGTGNSPLHFGNGTRLTVT.

The V and J genes are TRBV5-4 and TRBJ1-6; D is perhaps TRBD1 (6 bases). Germline lookup yields CDR1 SGHNT and CDR2 YYREEE (reference sequence). V was cut by 3 bases and J by 6 bases, with 13 bases left in between. The CDR3 consists of 15 residues. CDR3 amino acids: CASSSDRSLNSPLHF. CDR3 nucleotides: TGTGCCAGCAGCTCTGACAGGTCACTTAATTCACCCCTCCACTTT.

This chain uses TRBV7-8 with TRBJ1-1; the D is unclear. CDR3 length equals 15 residues. The V end was cut by 1 base, the J end by 4 bases, with 13 bases between. Germline values: CDR1 SGHVS, CDR2 FQNEAQ. CDR3 protein: CASSLGPFLGTEAFF. The CDR3 DNA reads TGTGCCAGCAGCTTAGGGCCTTTCCTGGGCACTGAAGCTTTCTTT.

V usage is TRBV30 and J usage is TRBJ2-2; the match to TRBD2 covers 8 bases. Germline V CDR1 and CDR2: GTSNPN, SVGIG (reference sequence). With 4 bases clipped from V and 2 bases from J, the junction kept 12 bases outside the gene matches. The CDR3 consists of 17 residues. CDR3 DNA: TGTGCCTGGACCCAACTCGGCGGGGGGATAAACACCGGGGAGCTGTTTTTT. Protein: CAWTQLGGGINTGELFF.

The rearrangement links TRBV5-1 to TRBJ1-3; D unclear. CDR1 SGHRS and CDR2 YFSETQ come from the germline V gene. The CDR3 has 19 residues. The V end lost 3 bases, the J end lost 3 bases, and 25 bases lay between the germline ends. The CDR3 DNA sequence: TGCGCCAGCAGCTCGAGACCAGTGGCAGAAGATTTTAGTGGAAACACCATATATTTT. Protein product: CASSSRPVAEDFSGNTIYF.

The chain links TRBV18 to TRBJ1-1; TRBD1 might be the D (6 bases). Looked up from germline, CDR1 is KGHSH and CDR2 is LQKENI. The CDR3 is made up of 16 amino acids. The V and J ends lost 0 bases and 7 bases respectively, with 18 bases between them. CDR3 nucleotides: TGTGCCAGCTCACCACCTACCCCGGGAGTAGGGGGTGAAGCTTTCTTT. Protein: CASSPPTPGVGGEAFF.

The genes are TRBV6-6 and TRBJ1-2; maybe TRBD1 (5 bases). The CDR3 is made up of 15 amino acids. Germline V gene lookup returns CDR1 MNHNY and CDR2 SVGAGI (reference sequence). V dropped 2 bases and J dropped 2 bases, with 12 bases sitting between them. For the CDR3, the DNA is TGTGCCAGCAGTTACCCCAGGGACGGGAACTATGGCTACACCTTC. It is translated as CASSYPRDGNYGYTF.

V usage is TRBV30 and J usage is TRBJ1-2; D gene ambiguous. Trimming shortened V by 2 bases and J by 4 bases, and 5 bases separated the two germline ends. Germline CDR1 is GTSNPN and CDR2 is SVGIG (reference sequence). This CDR3 spans 11 amino acids. The CDR3 is CAWSLSYGYTF. CDR3 nucleotide sequence: TGTGCCTGGAGTTTGAGCTATGGCTACACCTTC. The full variable domain, with the rest looked up from reference TRBV30 and TRBJ1-2, is SQTIHQWPATLVQPVGSPLSLECTVEGTSNPNLYWYRQAAGRGLQLLFYSVGIGQISSEVPQNLSASRPQDRQFILSSKKLLLSDSGFYLCAWSLSYGYTFGSGTRLTVV.

The V and J genes are TRBV19 and TRBJ1-4; 9 bases align to TRBD1. With 3 bases clipped from V and 4 bases from J, the junction kept 0 bases outside the gene matches. Germline loops: CDR1 LNHDA, CDR2 SQIVND (reference sequence). This CDR3 comprises 14 residues. This CDR3 is CASSMTGGNEKLFF. In DNA form, the CDR3 reads TGTGCCAGTAGTATGACAGGGGGTAATGAAAAACTGTTTTTT.